The 22 T cell receptor beta chains given below trace back to one sample, sequenced in a study of T-cell reconstitution after alpha-beta-depleted transplantation in children. The authors prepared the TCRbeta library with unique molecular identifiers. Via MiXCR, TCRdb re-called the PCR reads, giving one row per CDR3 protein. In the table there are about 32,000 distinct CDR3 sequences, 5.5% to 7% of which are singletons. Study-wide points: Where alpha-beta T cells came from about two months after transplant was reportedly several hundred expanded graft clones.

The antigens of these receptors remain unknown. The sample in question was peripheral blood, obtained 60 days after TCRalphabeta/CD19-depleted stem cell transplant. These receptors all come from a child younger than two who had a stem cell transplant for acute myeloid leukemia, so the T cells may come from the graft donor.

Ten or more counts support this clonotype. V and J are TRBV10-3 and TRBJ1-5; D unclear. CDR1 ENHRY and CDR2 SYGVKD come from the germline V gene. The CDR3 contains 12 residues. V was pared by 3 bases and J by 9 bases, with 9 bases between. The CDR3 region is CAISDPNGPQHF. The CDR3 DNA follows: TGTGCCATCAGTGACCCAAACGGGCCCCAGCATTTT.

This clonotype was detected ten times or more. The chain combines TRBV12-3 or TRBV12-4 with TRBJ2-6; D gene unclear. Trimming removed 6 bases at V and 0 bases at J, with 3 bases between. This CDR3 is 13 amino acids long. This CDR3 reads CASSFSGANVLTF. CDR3 sequence (DNA): TGTGCCAGCAGCTTCTCTGGGGCCAACGTCCTGACTTTC.

This clonotype counts as medium-sized. The rearrangement links TRBV7-9 to TRBJ2-3; weak D call: TRBD2 (5 bases). CDR1 SEHNR and CDR2 FQNEAQ come from the germline V gene (reference sequence). The V end was cut by 5 bases, the J end by 2 bases, with 11 bases between. This CDR3 is built from 14 residues. The CDR3 DNA is TGTGCCAGCAGCCCGCGGGCCATCACAGATACGCAGTATTTT. Its protein product is CASSPRAITDTQYF. The complete variable domain, with remaining parts taken from reference TRBV7-9 and TRBJ2-3, reads DTGVSQNPRHKITKRGQNVTFRCDPISEHNRLYWYRQTLGQGPEFLTYFQNEAQLEKSRLLSDRFSAERPKGSFSTLEIQRTEQGDSAMYLCASSPRAITDTQYFGPGTRLTVL.

This clonotype has at least ten counts. The gene calls are TRBV20-1 and TRBJ2-7; D is possibly TRBD2 (5 bases). The CDR3 is 14 amino acids. The V and J ends lost 6 bases and 2 bases respectively, with 17 bases between them. Germline values: CDR1 DFQATT, CDR2 SNEGSKA (reference sequence). CDR3 sequence reads: CSARPTAAPYEQYF. CDR3 coding DNA: TGCAGTGCCCGACCAACAGCGGCCCCCTACGAGCAGTACTTC.

This clonotype was recorded many times. The rearrangement uses TRBV7-8 and TRBJ2-7, with D perhaps matching TRBD1 (6 bases). The V gene's germline CDR1 is SGHVS and CDR2 FQNEAQ. Trimming shortened V by 5 bases and J by 2 bases, and 16 bases separated the two germline ends. The CDR3 spans 15 residues. For the CDR3, the DNA is TGTGCCAGCAGCCGACCCCCGGGACAAGCCTACGAGCAGTACTTC. Translated: CASSRPPGQAYEQYF.

The V call is TRBV12-3 or TRBV12-4, the J call TRBJ2-1; 8 nucleotides align to TRBD2. The CDR3 contains 18 residues. Written as DNA, the CDR3 is TGTACCTTCAGTTCCCTCGGGAGAGCGGGAGCAGATAACAATGAGCAGTTCTTC. Protein product: CTFSSLGRAGADNNEQFF.

This clonotype has at least ten counts. V usage is TRBV5-1 and J usage is TRBJ2-1; D tentatively fits TRBD1 or TRBD2 (5 bases each). The CDR3 has 13 residues. The V end was cut by 6 bases, the J end by 8 bases, with 15 bases between. The germline CDR1 and CDR2 sequences are SGHRS and YFSETQ. The CDR3 DNA sequence: TGCGCCAGCACTCGGGGCAGGGTCGATGAGCAGTTCTTC. This encodes CASTRGRVDEQFF.

This clonotype was counted at least ten times. The chain recombines TRBV12-3 or TRBV12-4 with TRBJ2-7, with D perhaps given as TRBD1 or TRBD2 (5 bases each). Trimming left V 1 base short and J 4 bases short, with 14 bases between. The CDR3 is 15 residues long. This CDR3 is CASSLGGNSIYEQYF. As DNA, the CDR3 is TGTGCCAGCAGTTTAGGGGGGAACAGCATATACGAGCAGTACTTC.

This clonotype was seen repeatedly, ten times or more. This chain connects TRBV4-3 to TRBJ2-5; unclear D gene. This CDR3 contains 13 residues. In germline, CDR1 is LGHNA, CDR2 YSLEER. Trimming cost V 0 bases and J 5 bases, with 7 bases left between them. CDR3: CASSQDVLETQYF. CDR3 DNA: TGCGCCAGCAGCCAAGATGTTTTGGAGACCCAGTACTTC.

This clonotype was counted at least ten times. The chain recombines TRBV5-1 with TRBJ1-2, with D uncertain. The CDR3 loop spans 13 amino acids. Per the germline V gene, CDR1 is SGHRS and CDR2 is YFSETQ. Deletions cut 7 bases from V and 2 bases from J, with 12 bases between. DNA for the CDR3: TGCGCCAGCGCCGAAGAGGCAAACTATGGCTACACCTTC. It is translated as CASAEEANYGYTF.

Ten or more counts support this clonotype. The genes are TRBV20-1 and TRBJ1-1; no definite D call. Germline assignment: CDR1 DFQATT and CDR2 SNEGSKA (reference sequence). The CDR3 contains 15 residues. Deletions cut 0 bases from V and 11 bases from J, with 22 bases between. The CDR3 DNA reads TGCAGTGCTAGAGATAATAGTGGCGGGATCTGCGTGGCTTTCTTT. It specifies CSARDNSGGICVAFF.

This clonotype was detected many times. This rearrangement joins TRBV6-2 or TRBV6-3 to TRBJ1-1; no definite D call. Germline CDR1 and CDR2: MNHEY and SVGEGT. The CDR3 totals 14 residues. Trimming cost V 7 bases and J 6 bases, with 18 bases left between them. CDR3: CASTAPGPAPEAFF. DNA for the CDR3: TGTGCCAGCACTGCCCCGGGCCCCGCACCTGAAGCTTTCTTT.

This clonotype was recorded at least ten times. The CDR3 nucleotides read TGTGCCAGCAGCGTAGATAGGGCCAACAATGAGCAGTTCTTC. This sequence encodes CASSVDRANNEQFF. The chain has TRBV9 and TRBJ2-1; D gene unclear. Trimming removed 0 bases from V and 5 bases from J, with 9 bases in between. The CDR3 is 14 residues long. Germline V lookup: CDR1 SGDLS, CDR2 YYNGEE.

This clonotype was seen many times. The chain is built from TRBV11-1 and TRBJ1-1; 11 bases agree with TRBD1. Germline assignment: CDR1 SGHAT and CDR2 FQDESV (reference sequence). V gave up 5 bases and J gave up 6 bases; unmatched junction bases: 5. This CDR3 comprises 14 residues. CDR3 nucleotides: TGTGCCAGCAGCATCTGGACAGGGGGCCCTGAAGCTTTCTTT. Amino acids: CASSIWTGGPEAFF.

This clonotype was detected many times. The J gene is TRBJ1-1, the V gene TRBV5-5, with 8 bases identical to TRBD1. The CDR3 has 15 residues. The germline CDR1 and CDR2 sequences are SGHKS and YYEKEE (reference sequence). The ends lost 4 bases at V and 7 bases at J; junction bases unmatched: 12. CDR3 in DNA: TGTGCCAGCAGCCTCCACGAACAGGGGGTATTTGAAGCTTTCTTT. Its translation: CASSLHEQGVFEAFF.

This clonotype was observed at least ten times. This rearrangement joins TRBV2 to TRBJ1-2, with no clear D. With 6 bases removed from V and 4 bases from J, the gap between germline ends came to 3 bases. Germline V CDR1 and CDR2: SNHLY, FYNNEI. CDR3 length: 10 amino acids. CDR3 DNA sequence: TGTGCCAGCAGGGGCTATGGCTACACCTTC. It is translated as CASRGYGYTF.

This clonotype showed up many times. The chain employs TRBV27 and TRBJ1-6, with D tentatively TRBD1 (5 bases). V lost 7 bases to trimming and J lost 7 bases, with 14 bases between them. The CDR3 spans 14 residues. Germline values: CDR1 MNHEY, CDR2 SMNVEV (reference sequence). In DNA form, the CDR3 reads TGTGCCAGCACCCTGGGGGGATCGAATTCACCCCTCCACTTT. Translating gives CASTLGGSNSPLHF.

This clonotype has at least ten counts. The rearrangement joins TRBV7-9 to TRBJ2-7; 8 bases match TRBD1. Germline V lookup: CDR1 SEHNR, CDR2 FQNEAQ (reference sequence). The V gene end was trimmed by 1 base and the J gene end by 5 bases; junction bases not matched to a gene: 4. CDR3 size: 14 residues. CDR3 nucleotide sequence: TGTGCCAGCAGCTTAGGTCAGGGGGCTAACGAGCAGTACTTC. Translated, it gives CASSLGQGANEQYF.

This clonotype has at least ten counts. The chain employs TRBV27 and TRBJ2-2; D is ambiguous. This CDR3 comprises 12 residues. V lost 5 bases to trimming and J lost 6 bases, with 7 bases between them. Germline V gene data show CDR1 as MNHEY and CDR2 as SMNVEV (reference sequence). DNA of the CDR3: TGTGCCAGCAGTCCGAATCCCGGGGAGCTGTTTTTT. Protein product: CASSPNPGELFF.

This clonotype was seen at least ten times. The chain recombines TRBV20-1 with TRBJ2-7, with unresolved D. Trimming removed 7 bases at V and 0 bases at J, with 19 bases between. This CDR3 has 15 amino acids. Germline V gene lookup returns CDR1 DFQATT and CDR2 SNEGSKA (reference sequence). CDR3 nucleotides: TGCAGTGAGATACGTAGACGCGATGTCTCCTACGAGCAGTACTTC. Translated, it gives CSEIRRRDVSYEQYF.

This clonotype has at least ten counts. This chain links TRBV20-1 with TRBJ2-6; no clear D. CDR3 length: 15 amino acids. V was pared by 0 bases and J by 4 bases, with 10 bases between. CDR1 is DFQATT, CDR2 SNEGSKA, per germline (reference sequence). The CDR3 region is CSARDSGAGANVLTF. CDR3 DNA sequence: TGCAGTGCTAGAGATTCAGGAGCCGGGGCCAACGTCCTGACTTTC.

This clonotype showed up many times. The rearrangement joins TRBV4-1 to TRBJ2-2, with 9 bases identical to TRBD2. Germline V gene lookup returns CDR1 MGHRA and CDR2 YSYEKL. The V and J ends lost 4 bases and 6 bases, in that order; junction bases with no gene match: 9. The CDR3 loop spans 16 amino acids. CDR3 nucleotides: TGCGCCAGCAGCCCAAGGGTAGCGGGAGTTCCCGGGGAGCTGTTTTTT. The encoded protein is CASSPRVAGVPGELFF.